This T cell receptor beta chain was sequenced for a study of blood T cells in healthy people across ages. This clonotype was seen a handful of times. The CDR3 has 14 amino acids. Deletions cut 0 bases from V and 4 bases from J, with 7 bases between. Per individual sample, total RNA of at least 6 micrograms was extracted. It was with a sample-barcoded 5' primer and a J-beta primer mix that a second PCR of roughly 6 to 12 cycles was run. Each cDNA was tagged by a template-switch adaptor containing 12 random nucleotides. Each CDR3 protein gets one entry after TCRdb re-called the 5' RACE reads with MiXCR. Here the sample spans approximately 780,000 distinct CDR3 sequences, around 25% being singletons. These data also formed part of another study, on T cells of mothers and their children. As that study records: Each mother yielded more than 8 million TCR beta CDR3 reads. Each child yielded a few million reads.

V and J are TRBV12-3 or TRBV12-4 and TRBJ1-5; D is undetermined. What was sequenced was blood. The sequence was obtained from a boy aged 5-17 years in good health. The chain's CDR3 is CASSLASRNQPQHF. For the CDR3, the DNA is TGTGCCAGCAGTTTAGCTAGTAGGAATCAGCCCCAGCATTTT.